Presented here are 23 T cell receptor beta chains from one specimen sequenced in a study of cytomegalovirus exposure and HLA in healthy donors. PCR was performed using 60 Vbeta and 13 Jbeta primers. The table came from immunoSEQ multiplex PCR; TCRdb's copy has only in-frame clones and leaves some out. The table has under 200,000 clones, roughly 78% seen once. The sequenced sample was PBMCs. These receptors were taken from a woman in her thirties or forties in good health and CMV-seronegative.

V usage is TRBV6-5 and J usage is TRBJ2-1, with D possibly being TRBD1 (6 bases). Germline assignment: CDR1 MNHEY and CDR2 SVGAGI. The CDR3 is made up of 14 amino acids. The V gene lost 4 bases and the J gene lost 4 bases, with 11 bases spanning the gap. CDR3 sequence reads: CASSLGHEYNEQFF. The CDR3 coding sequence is TGTGCCAGCAGTTTGGGACACGAATACAATGAGCAGTTCTTC.

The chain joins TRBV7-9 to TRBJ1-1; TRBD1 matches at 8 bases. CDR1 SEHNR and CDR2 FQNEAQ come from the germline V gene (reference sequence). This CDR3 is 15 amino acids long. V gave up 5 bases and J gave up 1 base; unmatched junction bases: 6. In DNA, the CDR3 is TGTGCCAGCAGCCCTCCCCAGGGGGCGAACACTGAAGCTTTCTTT. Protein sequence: CASSPPQGANTEAFF.

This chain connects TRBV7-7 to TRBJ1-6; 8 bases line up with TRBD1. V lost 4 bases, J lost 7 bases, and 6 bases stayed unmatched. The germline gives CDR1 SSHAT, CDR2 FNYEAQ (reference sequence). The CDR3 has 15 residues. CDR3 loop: CASSSRGQGNSPLHF. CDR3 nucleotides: TGTGCCAGCAGCTCCCGCGGACAGGGCAATTCACCCCTCCACTTT. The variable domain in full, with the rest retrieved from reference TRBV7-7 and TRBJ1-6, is GAGVSQSPRYKVTKRGQDVTLRCDPISSHATLYWYQQALGQGPEFLTYFNYEAQPDKSGLPSDRFSAERPEGSISTLTIQRTEQRDSAMYRCASSSRGQGNSPLHFGNGTRLTVT.

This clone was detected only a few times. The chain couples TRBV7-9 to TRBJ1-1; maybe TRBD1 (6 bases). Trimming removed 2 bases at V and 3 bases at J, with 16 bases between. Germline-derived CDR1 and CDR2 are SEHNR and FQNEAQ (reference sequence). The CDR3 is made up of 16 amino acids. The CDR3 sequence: CASSLPFTGMDTEAFF. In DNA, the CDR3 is TGTGCCAGCAGCTTACCGTTCACAGGGATGGACACTGAAGCTTTCTTT.

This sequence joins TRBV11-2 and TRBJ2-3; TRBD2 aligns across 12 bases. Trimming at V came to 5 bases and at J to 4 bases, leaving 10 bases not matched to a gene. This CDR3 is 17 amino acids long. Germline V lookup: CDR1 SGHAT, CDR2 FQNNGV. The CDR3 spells CASSARLAGDYADTQYF. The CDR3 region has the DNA TGTGCCAGCAGCGCAAGACTAGCGGGGGATTATGCAGATACGCAGTATTTT.

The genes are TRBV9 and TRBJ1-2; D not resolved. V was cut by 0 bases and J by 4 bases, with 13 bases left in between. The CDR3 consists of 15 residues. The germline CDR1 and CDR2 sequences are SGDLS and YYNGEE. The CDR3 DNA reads TGTGCCAGCAGCGTAGTCCGTTATAGTTCCTATGGCTACACCTTC. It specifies CASSVVRYSSYGYTF. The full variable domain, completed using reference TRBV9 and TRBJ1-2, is DSGVTQTPKHLITATGQRVTLRCSPRSGDLSVYWYQQSLDQGLQFLIQYYNGEERAKGNILERFSAQQFPDLHSELNLSSLELGDSALYFCASSVVRYSSYGYTFGSGTRLTVV.

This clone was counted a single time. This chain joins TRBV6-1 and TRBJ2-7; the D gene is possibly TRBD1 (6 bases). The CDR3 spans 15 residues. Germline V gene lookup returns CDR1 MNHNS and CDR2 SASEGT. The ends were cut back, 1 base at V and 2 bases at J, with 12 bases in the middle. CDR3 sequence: CASSEEDSHAYEQYF. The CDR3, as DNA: TGTGCCAGCAGTGAAGAGGACAGCCATGCCTACGAGCAGTACTTC.

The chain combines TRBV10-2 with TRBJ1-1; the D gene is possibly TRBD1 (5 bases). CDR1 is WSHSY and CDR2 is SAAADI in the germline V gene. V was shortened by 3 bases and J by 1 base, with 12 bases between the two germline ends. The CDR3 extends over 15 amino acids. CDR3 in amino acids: CASSDKQGRNTEAFF. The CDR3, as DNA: TGCGCCAGCAGTGACAAGCAGGGAAGGAACACTGAAGCTTTCTTT.

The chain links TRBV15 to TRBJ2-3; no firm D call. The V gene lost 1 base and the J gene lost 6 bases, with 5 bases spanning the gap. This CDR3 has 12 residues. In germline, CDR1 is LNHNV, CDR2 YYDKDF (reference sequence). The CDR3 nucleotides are TGTGCCACCAGCAGAGTGAGGGATACGCAGTATTTT. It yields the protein CATSRVRDTQYF.

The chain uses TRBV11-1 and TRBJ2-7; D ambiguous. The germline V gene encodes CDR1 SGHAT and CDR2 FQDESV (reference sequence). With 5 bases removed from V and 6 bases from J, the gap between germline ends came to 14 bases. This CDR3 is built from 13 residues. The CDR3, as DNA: TGTGCCAGCAGCCAGGTCGATGTCACCGAGCAGTACTTC. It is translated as CASSQVDVTEQYF. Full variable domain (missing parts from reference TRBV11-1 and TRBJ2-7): EAEVAQSPRYKITEKSQAVAFWCDPISGHATLYWYRQILGQGPELLVQFQDESVVDDSQLPKDRFSAERLKGVDSTLKIQPAELGDSAMYLCASSQVDVTEQYFGPGTRLTVT.

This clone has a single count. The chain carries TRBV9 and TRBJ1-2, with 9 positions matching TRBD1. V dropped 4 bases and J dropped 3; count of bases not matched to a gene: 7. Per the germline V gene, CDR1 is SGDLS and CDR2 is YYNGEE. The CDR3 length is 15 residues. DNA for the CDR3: TGTGCCAGCAGCTCCCGGGACAGGGTTCACTATGGCTACACCTTC. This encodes CASSSRDRVHYGYTF.

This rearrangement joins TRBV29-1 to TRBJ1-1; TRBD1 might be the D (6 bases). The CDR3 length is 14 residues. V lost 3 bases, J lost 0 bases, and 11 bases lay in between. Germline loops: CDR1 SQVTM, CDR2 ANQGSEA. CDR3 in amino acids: CSVEGGALNTEAFF. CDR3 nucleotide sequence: TGCAGCGTTGAGGGGGGGGCTCTGAACACTGAAGCTTTCTTT.

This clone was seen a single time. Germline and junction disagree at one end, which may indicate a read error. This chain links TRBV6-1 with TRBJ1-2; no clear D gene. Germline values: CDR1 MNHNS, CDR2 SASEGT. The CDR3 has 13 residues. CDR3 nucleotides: TGTGCCAGCAGAGAAGGAGGATTCTATGGCTACACCTTC. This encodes CASREGGFYGYTF.

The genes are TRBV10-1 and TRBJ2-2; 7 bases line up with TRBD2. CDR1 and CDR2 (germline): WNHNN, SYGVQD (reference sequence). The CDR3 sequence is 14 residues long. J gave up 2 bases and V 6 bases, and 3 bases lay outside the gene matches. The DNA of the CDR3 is TGCGCCAGCAGGACTAGCAAAAACACCGGGGAGCTGTTTTTT. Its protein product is CASRTSKNTGELFF.

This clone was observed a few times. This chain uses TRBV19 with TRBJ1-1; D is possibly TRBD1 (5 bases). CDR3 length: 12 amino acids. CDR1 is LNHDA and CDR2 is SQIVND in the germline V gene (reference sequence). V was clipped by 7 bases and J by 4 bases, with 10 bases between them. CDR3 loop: CASTTAFTEAFF. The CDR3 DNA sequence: TGTGCCAGTACGACAGCCTTCACTGAAGCTTTCTTT.

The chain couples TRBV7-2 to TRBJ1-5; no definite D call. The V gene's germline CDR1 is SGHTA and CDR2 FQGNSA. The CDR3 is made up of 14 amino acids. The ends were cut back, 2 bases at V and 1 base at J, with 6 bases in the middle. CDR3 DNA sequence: TGTGCCAGCAGCTTAAGGGAGAGCAATCAGCCCCAGCATTTT. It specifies CASSLRESNQPQHF.

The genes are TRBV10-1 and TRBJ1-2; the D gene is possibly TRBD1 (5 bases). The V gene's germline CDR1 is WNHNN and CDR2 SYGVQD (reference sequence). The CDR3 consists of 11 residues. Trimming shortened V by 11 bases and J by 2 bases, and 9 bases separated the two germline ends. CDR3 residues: CASQGNYGYTF. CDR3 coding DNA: TGCGCCTCCCAGGGAAACTATGGCTACACCTTC.

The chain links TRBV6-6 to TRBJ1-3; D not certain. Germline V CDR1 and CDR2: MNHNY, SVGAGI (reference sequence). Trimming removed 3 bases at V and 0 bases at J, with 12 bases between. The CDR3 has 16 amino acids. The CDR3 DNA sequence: TGTGCCAGCAGTTATATCCGAACTACCTCTGGAAACACCATATATTTT. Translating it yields CASSYIRTTSGNTIYF.

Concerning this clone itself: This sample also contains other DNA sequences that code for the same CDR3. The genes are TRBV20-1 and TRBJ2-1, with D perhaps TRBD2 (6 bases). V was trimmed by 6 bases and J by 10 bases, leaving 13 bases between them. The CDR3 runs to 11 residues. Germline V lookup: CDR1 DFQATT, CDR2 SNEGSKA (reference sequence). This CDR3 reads CSASRAGEQFF. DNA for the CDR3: TGCAGTGCCTCTAGGGCGGGAGAGCAGTTCTTC.

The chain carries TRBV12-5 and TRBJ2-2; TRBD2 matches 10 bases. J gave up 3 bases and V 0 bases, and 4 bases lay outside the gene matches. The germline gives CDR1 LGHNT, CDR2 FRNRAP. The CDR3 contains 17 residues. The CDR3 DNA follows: TGTGCTAGTGGTTTGGTTGCCGGGACTAGCGACACCGGGGAGCTGTTTTTT. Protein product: CASGLVAGTSDTGELFF. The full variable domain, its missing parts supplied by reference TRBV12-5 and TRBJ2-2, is DARVTQTPRHKVTEMGQEVTMRCQPILGHNTVFWYRQTMMQGLELLAYFRNRAPLDDSGMPKDRFSAEMPDATLATLKIQPSEPRDSAVYFCASGLVAGTSDTGELFFGEGSRLTVL.

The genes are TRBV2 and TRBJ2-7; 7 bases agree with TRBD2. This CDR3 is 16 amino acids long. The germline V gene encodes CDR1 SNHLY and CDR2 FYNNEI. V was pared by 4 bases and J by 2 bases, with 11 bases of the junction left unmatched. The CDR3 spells CASSGAGGGVTYEQYF. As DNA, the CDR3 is TGTGCCAGCAGTGGTGCTGGCGGGGGTGTAACCTACGAGCAGTACTTC.

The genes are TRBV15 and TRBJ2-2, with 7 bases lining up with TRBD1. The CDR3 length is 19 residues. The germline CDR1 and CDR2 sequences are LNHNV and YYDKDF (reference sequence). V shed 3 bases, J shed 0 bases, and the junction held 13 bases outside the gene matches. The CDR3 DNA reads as TGTGCCACCAGCAGGGCTTGGGCCGGGACAGTCCCGAACACCGGGGAGCTGTTTTTT. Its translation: CATSRAWAGTVPNTGELFF. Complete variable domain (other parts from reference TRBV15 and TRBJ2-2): DAMVIQNPRYQVTQFGKPVTLSCSQTLNHNVMYWYQQKSSQAPKLLFHYYDKDFNNEADTPDNFQSRRPNTSFCFLDIRSPGLGDTAMYLCATSRAWAGTVPNTGELFFGEGSRLTVL.

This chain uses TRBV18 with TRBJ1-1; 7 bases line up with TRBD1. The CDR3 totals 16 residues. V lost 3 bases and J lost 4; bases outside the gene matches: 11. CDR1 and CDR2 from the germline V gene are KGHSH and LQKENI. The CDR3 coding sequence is TGTGCCAGCTCACCGGCAGGGGGGCTTCGAGGCACTGAAGCTTTCTTT. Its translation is CASSPAGGLRGTEAFF.